This T cell receptor beta chain was recorded in a study of early T cells in non-severe SARS-CoV-2 infection. TCRdb re-analysed the 5' RACE reads in MiXCR, keeping a single row per CDR3 protein. Of 55,000 to 70,000 distinct CDR3 sequences in the sample, around 4.9% are singletons; the top ten hold approximately 4.9%. V dropped 2 bases and J dropped 4 bases, with 9 bases sitting between them. Germline loops: CDR1 SGHAT, CDR2 FQNNGV. CDR3 size: 14 residues. Many counts were recorded for this clonotype. Sample: whole blood. V is TRBV11-2 and J is TRBJ1-3; D uncertain. The sequence came from an adult who was a healthcare worker with PCR-confirmed SARS-CoV-2 infection or an uninfected control (not recorded which). The CDR3 spells CASSLSDRGNTIYF. The DNA of the CDR3 is TGTGCCAGCAGCTTATCTGACCGGGGAAACACCATATATTTT.